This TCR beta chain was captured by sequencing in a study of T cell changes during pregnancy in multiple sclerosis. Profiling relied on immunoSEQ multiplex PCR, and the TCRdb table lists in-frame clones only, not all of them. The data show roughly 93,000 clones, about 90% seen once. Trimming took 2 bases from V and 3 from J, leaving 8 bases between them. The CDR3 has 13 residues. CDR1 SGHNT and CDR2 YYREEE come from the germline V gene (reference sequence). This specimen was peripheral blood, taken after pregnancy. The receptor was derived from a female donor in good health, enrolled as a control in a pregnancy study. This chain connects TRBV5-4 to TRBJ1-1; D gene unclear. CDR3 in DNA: TGTGCCAGCAGCTTAAGCTACTACACTGAAGCTTTCTTT. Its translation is CASSLSYYTEAFF. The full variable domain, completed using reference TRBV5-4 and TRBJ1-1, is ETGVTQSPTHLIKTRGQQVTLRCSSQSGHNTVSWYQQALGQGPQFIFQYYREEENGRGNFPPRFSGLQFPNYSSELNVNALELDDSALYLCASSLSYYTEAFFGQGTRLTVV.